This T cell receptor (beta chain) was sequenced for a study of blood T cell repertoires in COVID-19. Study information: Collection of acute and convalescent COVID-19 samples took place in the United States, Italy and Spain. T cells, B-cell-depleted T cells, or PBMCs provided the cDNA or gDNA that served as material.

Patients of the Seattle cohort, enrolled during active infection, were followed longitudinally. V lost 0 bases and J lost 7; bases outside the gene matches: 1. Germline CDR1 is SGHNT and CDR2 is YYREEE (reference sequence). The CDR3 spans 13 residues. Study processing details: Estimation of nucleated cell counts was performed using reference gene primer amplification. Clones were read by immunoSEQ multiplex PCR, and TCRdb kept only the in-frame ones, dropping some. V and J calls and clone size are given by that table; D and trimming were obtained from the DNA. The sample holds about 88,000 clones; around 90% are singletons and the top ten take about 6.7%.

The TCR was taken from a man aged 18 to 35 with COVID-19, enrolled during active disease. This chain uses TRBV5-4 with TRBJ1-5, with 7 bases identical to TRBD1. The sample comprised peripheral blood. The CDR3 DNA sequence: TGTGCCAGCAGCTTGGGGGGACAGCAGCCCCAGCATTTT. This encodes CASSLGGQQPQHF.